The rows below give T cell receptor beta chains drawn from one sample of a study of neurological immune-mediated disorders. TCRdb re-called the 5' RACE reads with MiXCR, one entry per CDR3 protein. There are tens of thousands of distinct CDR3 sequences in the sample; about 5% occur only once, and approximately 2.2% lies in the top ten. Sample: PBMCs. These receptors all stem from a woman in her 30s with multiple sclerosis. The CDR3 runs from the conserved cysteine through the conserved F or W. Fields, in order: clone size, CDR3 length, J gene, V gene, D gene, CDR3 DNA, CDR3 protein. The D gene is left open where the match is weak. Only part of the rows carry a size: once, few, many, or a class if the clone is expanded.

clone size: many; CDR3 length: 15; J gene: TRBJ2-1; V gene: TRBV20-1; D gene: TRBD2; CDR3 DNA: TGCAGTGCCCTCCGGGGGGCGGGGGGGCCGGATGAGCAGTTCTTC; CDR3 protein: CSALRGAGGPDEQFF
clone size: many; CDR3 length: 17; J gene: TRBJ2-3; V gene: TRBV5-1; D gene: .; CDR3 DNA: TGCGCCAGCAGCTTGGAGGTTGGGGGTGGCGGCCGGGATACGCAGTATTTT; CDR3 protein: CASSLEVGGGGRDTQYF
clone size: .; CDR3 length: 13; J gene: TRBJ1-5; V gene: TRBV18; D gene: .; CDR3 DNA: TGTGCCAGCGGGGCTTCGTTCAATCAGCCCCAGCATTTT; CDR3 protein: CASGASFNQPQHF
clone size: many; CDR3 length: 15; J gene: TRBJ2-3; V gene: TRBV5-1; D gene: .; CDR3 DNA: TGCGCCAGCAGCTTGGGGGATGCGAGAGGAGATACGCAGTATTTT; CDR3 protein: CASSLGDARGDTQYF
clone size: many; CDR3 length: 16; J gene: TRBJ2-1; V gene: TRBV5-1; D gene: TRBD2; CDR3 DNA: TGCGCCAGCAGCCGGACTAGCGGGGGCCTATACAATGAGCAGTTCTTC; CDR3 protein: CASSRTSGGLYNEQFF
clone size: many; CDR3 length: 19; J gene: TRBJ2-2; V gene: TRBV10-3; D gene: TRBD1; CDR3 DNA: TGTGCCATCAGTGAGTGGGCCTACCGGGACAGGGGGCCCTCCGGGGAGCTGTTTTTT; CDR3 protein: CAISEWAYRDRGPSGELFF
clone size: many; CDR3 length: 13; J gene: TRBJ2-1; V gene: TRBV4-1; D gene: .; CDR3 DNA: TGCGCCAGCAGCCAAAATACCTGGGGGGAGCAGTTCTTC; CDR3 protein: CASSQNTWGEQFF
clone size: many; CDR3 length: 17; J gene: TRBJ2-7; V gene: TRBV11-2; D gene: .; CDR3 DNA: TGTGCCAGCAGCTTTCCGCCGGCACCGCTCCACTCCTACGAGCAGTACTTC; CDR3 protein: CASSFPPAPLHSYEQYF
clone size: .; CDR3 length: 12; J gene: TRBJ2-7; V gene: TRBV10-3; D gene: .; CDR3 DNA: TGTGCCATCGGGCTAGCCTCCTACGAGCAGTACTTC; CDR3 protein: CAIGLASYEQYF
clone size: many; CDR3 length: 13; J gene: TRBJ2-1; V gene: TRBV24-1; D gene: .; CDR3 DNA: TGTGCCACCAGTGATTTACAGAACCCTGAGCAGTTCTTC; CDR3 protein: CATSDLQNPEQFF
clone size: .; CDR3 length: 14; J gene: TRBJ1-1; V gene: TRBV5-6; D gene: .; CDR3 DNA: TGTGCCAGCAGCTTAGCAGGGGAGAACACTGAAGCTTTCTTT; CDR3 protein: CASSLAGENTEAFF
clone size: many; CDR3 length: 15; J gene: TRBJ2-2; V gene: TRBV5-6; D gene: TRBD1; CDR3 DNA: TGTGCCAGCAGCTTGGGACAGGGGAACACCGGGGAGCTGTTTTTT; CDR3 protein: CASSLGQGNTGELFF
clone size: many; CDR3 length: 13; J gene: TRBJ2-3; V gene: TRBV20-1; D gene: TRBD2; CDR3 DNA: TGCAGTGCAACTAGCGGGAGTACAGATACGCAGTATTTT; CDR3 protein: CSATSGSTDTQYF
clone size: many; CDR3 length: 15; J gene: TRBJ1-1; V gene: TRBV5-1; D gene: .; CDR3 DNA: TGCGCCAGCAGCGAGGACGGTATGGCCAGCACTGAAGCTTTCTTT; CDR3 protein: CASSEDGMASTEAFF
clone size: many; CDR3 length: 17; J gene: TRBJ2-1; V gene: TRBV20-1; D gene: .; CDR3 DNA: TGCAGTGCTAGAGATGAGGGTGCCAGCGGGCGACACAATGAGCAGTTCTTC; CDR3 protein: CSARDEGASGRHNEQFF
clone size: many; CDR3 length: 13; J gene: TRBJ2-1; V gene: TRBV6-6; D gene: .; CDR3 DNA: TGTGCCAGCAGTTACGCGGGACCGAATGAGCAGTTCTTC; CDR3 protein: CASSYAGPNEQFF
clone size: many; CDR3 length: 16; J gene: TRBJ2-1; V gene: TRBV30; D gene: TRBD2; CDR3 DNA: TGTGCCTGGAGTGTAGCCGGGACTAGCGTTTACAATGAGCAGTTCTTC; CDR3 protein: CAWSVAGTSVYNEQFF